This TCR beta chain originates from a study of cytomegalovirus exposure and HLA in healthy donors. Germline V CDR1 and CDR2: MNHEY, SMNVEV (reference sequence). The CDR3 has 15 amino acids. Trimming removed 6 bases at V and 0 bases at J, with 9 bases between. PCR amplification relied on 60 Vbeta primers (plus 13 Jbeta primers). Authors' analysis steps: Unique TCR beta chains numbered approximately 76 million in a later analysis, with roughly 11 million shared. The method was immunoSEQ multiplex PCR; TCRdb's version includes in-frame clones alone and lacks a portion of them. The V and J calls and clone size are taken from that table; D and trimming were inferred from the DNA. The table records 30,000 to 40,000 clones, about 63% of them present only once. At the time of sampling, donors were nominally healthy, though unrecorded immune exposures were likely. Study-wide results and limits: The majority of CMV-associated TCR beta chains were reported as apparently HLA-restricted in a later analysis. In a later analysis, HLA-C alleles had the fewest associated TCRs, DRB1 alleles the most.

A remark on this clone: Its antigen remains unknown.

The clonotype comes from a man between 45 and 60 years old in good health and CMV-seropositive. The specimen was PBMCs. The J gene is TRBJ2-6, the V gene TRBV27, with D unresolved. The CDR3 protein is CASRRLSSGANVLTF. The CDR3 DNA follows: TGTGCCAGCAGACGACTGTCCTCTGGGGCCAACGTCCTGACTTTC.